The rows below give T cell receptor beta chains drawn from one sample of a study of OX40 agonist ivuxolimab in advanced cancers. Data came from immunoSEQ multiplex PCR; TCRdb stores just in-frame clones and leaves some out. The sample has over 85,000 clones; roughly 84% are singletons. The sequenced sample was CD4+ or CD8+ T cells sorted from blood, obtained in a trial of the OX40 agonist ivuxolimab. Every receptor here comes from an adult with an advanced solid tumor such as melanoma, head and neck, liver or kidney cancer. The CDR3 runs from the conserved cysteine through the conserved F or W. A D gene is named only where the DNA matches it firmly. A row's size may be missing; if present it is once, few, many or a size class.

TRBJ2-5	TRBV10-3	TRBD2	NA	TGTGCCATCAGTCGCGAGACTAGCGGGGGCGAGACCCAGTACTTC	CAISRETSGGETQYF
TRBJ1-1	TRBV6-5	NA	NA	TGTGCCAGCAGTTACCGCTCCGGGACAAACTTCGGAGCTTTCTTT	CASSYRSGTNFGAFF
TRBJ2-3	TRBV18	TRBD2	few	TGTGCCAGCTCACGCCCCGGGACTATAGGGACAGATACGCAGTATTTT	CASSRPGTIGTDTQYF
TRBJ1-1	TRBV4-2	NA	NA	TGTGCCAGCAGCCAAGATGGGGAACAGAAAGCTTTCTTT	CASSQDGEQKAFF
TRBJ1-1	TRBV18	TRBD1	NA	TGTGCCAGCTCACGGGGACAGGGGAGCACTGAAGCTTTCTTT	CASSRGQGSTEAFF
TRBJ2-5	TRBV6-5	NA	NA	TGTGCCAGCAGCCCTCGGACACCAGAAGAGACCCAGTACTTC	CASSPRTPEETQYF
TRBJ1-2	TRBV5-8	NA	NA	TGTGCCAGCAGCTTGGGACTGACCCCGGGGTATGGCTACACCTTC	CASSLGLTPGYGYTF
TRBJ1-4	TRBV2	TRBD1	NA	TGTGCCAGCAGCTTCGTGGGACAGCCTAATGAAAAACTGTTTTTT	CASSFVGQPNEKLFF
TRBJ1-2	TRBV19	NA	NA	TGTGCCAGTAGTTATCAGGGAGACTATGGCTACACCTTC	CASSYQGDYGYTF
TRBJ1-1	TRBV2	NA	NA	TGTGCCAGCAGTTTGACAGGCTCGACTGAAGCTTTCTTT	CASSLTGSTEAFF
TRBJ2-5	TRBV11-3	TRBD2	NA	TGTGCCAGCAGCAAACCGGGACTACAAGAGACCCAGTACTTC	CASSKPGLQETQYF
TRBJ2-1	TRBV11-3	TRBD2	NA	TGTGCCAGCAGCTTAGGGCTAGCGGGAAACAACAATGAGCAGTTCTTC	CASSLGLAGNNNEQFF
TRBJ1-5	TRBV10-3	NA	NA	TGTGCCATCAGTGAGCGGGTTTGGGGCGGCAGCAATCAGCCCCAGCATTTT	CAISERVWGGSNQPQHF
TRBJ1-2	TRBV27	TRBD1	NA	TGTGCCAGCACCCCCCGGACAGGGGTCTTCGGGGGCTACACCTTC	CASTPRTGVFGGYTF
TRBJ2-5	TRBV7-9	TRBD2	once	TGTGCCACCTCTCGGGGTAGCGGGGCGGTAGAGACCCAGTACTTC	CATSRGSGAVETQYF
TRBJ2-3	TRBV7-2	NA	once	TGTGCCAGCGACCTAATGGGGACAAGTCCGAGGGCAGATACGCAGTATTTT	CASDLMGTSPRADTQYF
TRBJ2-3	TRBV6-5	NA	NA	TGTGCCAGCAGTTACGGTCAGGGCCCCACAGCAGATACGCAGTATTTT	CASSYGQGPTADTQYF
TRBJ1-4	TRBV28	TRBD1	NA	TGTGCCAGCAGTTTCCAGGGACAGGGAGCTGAAAAACTGTTTTTT	CASSFQGQGAEKLFF
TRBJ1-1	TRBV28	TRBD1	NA	TGTGCCAGCAGTTTACAGGGACAGGGTAGTTTCAAAGCTTTCTTT	CASSLQGQGSFKAFF
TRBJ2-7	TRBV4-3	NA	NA	TGCGCCAGCAGCCAAGACAGGACGAAATCCTACGAGCAGTACTTC	CASSQDRTKSYEQYF
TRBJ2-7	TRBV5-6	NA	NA	TGTGCCAGCAGCTTGGCAGGGAACTCCTACGAGCAGTACTTC	CASSLAGNSYEQYF
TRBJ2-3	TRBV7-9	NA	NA	TGTGCCAGCAGCTTTCCCGGGACGGGGATTGGGGACGATACGCAGTATTTT	CASSFPGTGIGDDTQYF
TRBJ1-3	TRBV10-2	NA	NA	TGCGCCAGCAGTGCCCCCGGGACCGAGGGAAACACCATATATTTT	CASSAPGTEGNTIYF
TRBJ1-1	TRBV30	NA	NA	TGTGCCTGGAGTGTCCCAGTAGGGTGGCGGATCACTGAAGCTTTCTTT	CAWSVPVGWRITEAFF
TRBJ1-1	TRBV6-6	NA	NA	TGTGCCAGCAGTTACTCGAAACGGGCCGGAGACACTGAAGCTTTCTTT	CASSYSKRAGDTEAFF
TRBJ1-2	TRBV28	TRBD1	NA	TGTGCCACCACGGGACAGGGAGTGAAGGGCTACACCTTC	CATTGQGVKGYTF
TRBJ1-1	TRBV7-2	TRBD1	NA	TGTGCCAGCAGCCTCAGGCCTACAGGGGGCAATAGGAGGGACACTGAAGCTTTCTTT	CASSLRPTGGNRRDTEAFF
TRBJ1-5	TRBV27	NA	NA	TGTGCCAGCAGTTTATCGGATCACAATCAGCCCCAGCATTTT	CASSLSDHNQPQHF
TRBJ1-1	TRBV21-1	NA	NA	TGTGCCAACCGGGACAGGGGAACTGAAGCTTTCTTT	CANRDRGTEAFF
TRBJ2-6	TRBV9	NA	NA	TGTGCCAGCAGCGACGACAGGCCTGGGGCCAACGTCCTGACTTTC	CASSDDRPGANVLTF
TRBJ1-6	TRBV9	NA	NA	TGTGCCAGCAGCGTAAGAGGGAACAATTCACCCCTCCACTTT	CASSVRGNNSPLHF
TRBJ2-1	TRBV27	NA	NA	TGTGCCAGCACCCCCTGGGCCGAGACAGGCCTCAATGAGCAGTTCTTC	CASTPWAETGLNEQFF
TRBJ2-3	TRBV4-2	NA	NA	TGTGCCAGCAGCCAAGATCCTCTAGATACGCAGTATTTT	CASSQDPLDTQYF
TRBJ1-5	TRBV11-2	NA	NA	TGTGCCAGCAGCCAGGGAATAGATCAGCCCCAGCATTTT	CASSQGIDQPQHF
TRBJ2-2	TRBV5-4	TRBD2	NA	TGTGCCAGCAGCTTTATTAGCGGGGGGACCACCGGGGAGCTGTTTTTT	CASSFISGGTTGELFF
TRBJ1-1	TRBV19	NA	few	TGTGCCAGTACCCCCCGACGGGCCAGTGAAGCTTTCTTT	CASTPRRASEAFF
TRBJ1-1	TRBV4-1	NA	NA	TGCGCCAGCAGCCAACTGGCTACGGTGAACACTGAAGCTTTCTTT	CASSQLATVNTEAFF
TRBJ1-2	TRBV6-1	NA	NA	TGTGCCAGCAGTCCAGGGTCATGGGGCTACACCTTC	CASSPGSWGYTF